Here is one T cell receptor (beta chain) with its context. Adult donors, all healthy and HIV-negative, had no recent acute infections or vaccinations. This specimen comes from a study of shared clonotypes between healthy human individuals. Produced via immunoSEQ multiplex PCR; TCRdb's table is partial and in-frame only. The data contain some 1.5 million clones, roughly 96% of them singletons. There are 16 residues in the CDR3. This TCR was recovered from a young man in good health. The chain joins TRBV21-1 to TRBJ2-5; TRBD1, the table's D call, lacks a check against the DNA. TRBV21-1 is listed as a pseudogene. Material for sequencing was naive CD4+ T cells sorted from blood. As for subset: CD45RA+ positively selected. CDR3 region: CASSKRHSGERETQYF. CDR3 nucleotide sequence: TGTGCCAGCAGCAAAAGGCACTCAGGGGAAAGAGAGACCCAGTACTTC.